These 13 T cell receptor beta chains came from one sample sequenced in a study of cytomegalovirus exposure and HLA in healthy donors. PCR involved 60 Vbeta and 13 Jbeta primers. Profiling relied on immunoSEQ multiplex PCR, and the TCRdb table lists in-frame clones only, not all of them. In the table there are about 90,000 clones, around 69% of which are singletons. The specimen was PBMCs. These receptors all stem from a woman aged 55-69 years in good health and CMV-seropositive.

In nucleotides, the CDR3 is TGCGCCAGCAGCCAACCCGGGGAGGGGTTCTTTTCCCAGTACTTC. Amino acids: CASSQPGEGFFSQYF. The rearrangement uses TRBV4-1 and TRBJ2-5, with TRBD2 matching 7 bases. The CDR3 runs to 15 residues. J was trimmed by 9 bases and V by 2 bases; bases with no gene match: 12. Germline V lookup: CDR1 MGHRA, CDR2 YSYEKL.

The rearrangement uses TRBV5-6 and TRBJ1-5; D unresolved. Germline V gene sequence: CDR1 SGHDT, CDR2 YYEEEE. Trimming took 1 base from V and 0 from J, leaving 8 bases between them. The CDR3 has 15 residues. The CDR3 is CASSLSAGSNQPQHF. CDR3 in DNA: TGTGCCAGCAGCTTGTCGGCGGGTAGCAATCAGCCCCAGCATTTT.

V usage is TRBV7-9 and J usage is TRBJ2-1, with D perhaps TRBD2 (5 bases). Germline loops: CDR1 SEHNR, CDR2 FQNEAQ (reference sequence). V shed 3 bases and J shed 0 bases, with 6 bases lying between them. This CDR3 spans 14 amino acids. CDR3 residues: CASSLGSSYNEQFF. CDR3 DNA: TGTGCCAGCAGCTTGGGGAGCTCCTACAATGAGCAGTTCTTC.

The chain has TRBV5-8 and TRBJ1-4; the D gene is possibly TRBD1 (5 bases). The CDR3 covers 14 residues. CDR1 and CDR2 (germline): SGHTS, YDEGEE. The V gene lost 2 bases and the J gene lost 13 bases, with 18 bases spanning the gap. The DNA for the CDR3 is TGTGCCAGCAGCTTCCGGCAGGATGGGGGGAGACTGTTTTTT. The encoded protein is CASSFRQDGGRLFF.

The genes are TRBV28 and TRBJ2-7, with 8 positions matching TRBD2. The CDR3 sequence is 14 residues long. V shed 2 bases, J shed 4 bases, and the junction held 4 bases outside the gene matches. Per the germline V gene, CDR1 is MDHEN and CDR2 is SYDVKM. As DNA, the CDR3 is TGTGCCAGCAGTTTAAGAGGACTAGCATACGAGCAGTACTTC. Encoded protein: CASSLRGLAYEQYF.

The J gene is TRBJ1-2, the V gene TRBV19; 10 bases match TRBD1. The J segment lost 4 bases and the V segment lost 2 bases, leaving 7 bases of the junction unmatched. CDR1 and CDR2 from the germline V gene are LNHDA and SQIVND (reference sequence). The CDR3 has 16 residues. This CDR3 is CASSITLRDRGYGYTF. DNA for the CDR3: TGTGCCAGTAGTATAACGCTCCGGGACAGGGGCTATGGCTACACCTTC. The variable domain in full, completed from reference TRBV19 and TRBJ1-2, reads DGGITQSPKYLFRKEGQNVTLSCEQNLNHDAMYWYRQDPGQGLRLIYYSQIVNDFQKGDIAEGYSVSREKKESFPLTVTSAQKNPTAFYLCASSITLRDRGYGYTFGSGTRLTVV.

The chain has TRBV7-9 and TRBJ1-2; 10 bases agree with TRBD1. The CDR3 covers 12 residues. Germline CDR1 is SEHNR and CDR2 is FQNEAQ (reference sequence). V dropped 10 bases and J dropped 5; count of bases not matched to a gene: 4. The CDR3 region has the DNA TGTGCCACCTCGGACAGGGGGTATGGCTACACCTTC. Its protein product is CATSDRGYGYTF.

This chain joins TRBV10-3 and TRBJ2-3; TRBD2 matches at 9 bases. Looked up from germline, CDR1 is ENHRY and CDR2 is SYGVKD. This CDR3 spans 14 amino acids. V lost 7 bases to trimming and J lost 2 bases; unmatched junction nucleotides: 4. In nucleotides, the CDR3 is TGTGCCATCACCCCTAGCGGGATCACAGATACGCAGTATTTT. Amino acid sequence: CAITPSGITDTQYF.

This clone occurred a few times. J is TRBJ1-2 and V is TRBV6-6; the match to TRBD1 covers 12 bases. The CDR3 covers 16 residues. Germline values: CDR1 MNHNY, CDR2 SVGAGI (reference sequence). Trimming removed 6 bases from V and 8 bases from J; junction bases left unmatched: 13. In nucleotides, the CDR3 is TGTGCCAGCAGCCAACCCGGGACAGGGGGCATAAGCGGCTACACCTTC. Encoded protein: CASSQPGTGGISGYTF.

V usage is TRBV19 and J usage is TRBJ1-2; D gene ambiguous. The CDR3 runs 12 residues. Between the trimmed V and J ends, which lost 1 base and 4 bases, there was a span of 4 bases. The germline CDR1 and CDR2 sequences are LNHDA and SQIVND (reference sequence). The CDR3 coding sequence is TGTGCCAGTAGTATAGCGGGCTATGGCTACACCTTC. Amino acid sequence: CASSIAGYGYTF.

In nucleotides, the CDR3 is TGTGCCAGCAATTCGAGACTCACTAGCACAGATACGCAGTATTTT. Translated, it gives CASNSRLTSTDTQYF. This sequence joins TRBV6-6 and TRBJ2-3; D gene ambiguous. V dropped 7 bases and J dropped 0 bases, with 14 bases sitting between them. From germline, CDR1 is MNHNY and CDR2 SVGAGI (reference sequence). This CDR3 has 15 amino acids.

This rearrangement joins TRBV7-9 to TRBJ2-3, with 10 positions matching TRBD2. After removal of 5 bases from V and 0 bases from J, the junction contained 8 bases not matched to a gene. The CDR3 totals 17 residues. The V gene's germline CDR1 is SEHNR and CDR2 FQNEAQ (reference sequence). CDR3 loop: CASSGLGLAVSTDTQYF. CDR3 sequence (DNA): TGTGCCAGCAGCGGGCTTGGACTAGCGGTTAGCACAGATACGCAGTATTTT.

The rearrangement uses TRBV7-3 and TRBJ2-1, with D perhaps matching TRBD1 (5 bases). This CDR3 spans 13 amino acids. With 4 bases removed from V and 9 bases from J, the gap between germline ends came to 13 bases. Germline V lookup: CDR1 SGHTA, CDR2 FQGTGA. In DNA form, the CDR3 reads TGTGCCAGCAGCTGGGGAACAGGTGGTGAGCAGTTCTTC. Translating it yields CASSWGTGGEQFF.